Each of the 21 T cell receptor beta chains below was sequenced from the same sample in a study of blood T cell repertoires in COVID-19. Assay used: immunoSEQ multiplex PCR; TCRdb lists only in-frame clones, some missing. Among fewer than 400,000 clones listed, about 90% were seen once. The sample taken for sequencing was peripheral blood. Receptors originate from a young woman with COVID-19, enrolled during active disease.

The chain links TRBV28 to TRBJ1-1; unclear D gene. Trimming removed 8 bases at V and 1 base at J, with 5 bases between. Germline V gives CDR1 MDHEN, CDR2 SYDVKM. The CDR3 extends over 11 amino acids. The CDR3 here is CASGRNTEAFF. The CDR3 bases are TGTGCCAGCGGCAGGAACACTGAAGCTTTCTTT. The full variable domain, with the rest looked up from reference TRBV28 and TRBJ1-1, is DVKVTQSSRYLVKRTGEKVFLECVQDMDHENMFWYRQDPGLGLRLIYFSYDVKMKEKGDIPEGYSVSREKKERFSLILESASTNQTSMYLCASGRNTEAFFGQGTRLTVV.

The gene calls are TRBV6-1 and TRBJ2-7; 7 bases line up with TRBD2. V lost 0 bases to trimming and J lost 3 bases; unmatched junction nucleotides: 2. The CDR3 is 14 amino acids. The germline V gene encodes CDR1 MNHNS and CDR2 SASEGT. CDR3 amino acids: CASSEAWGGYEQYF. The CDR3 coding sequence is TGTGCCAGCAGTGAAGCGTGGGGGGGCTACGAGCAGTACTTC.

The CDR3: CASSQGAVVAFF. In DNA, the CDR3 is TGTGCCAGCAGCCAAGGAGCGGTCGTGGCTTTCTTT. The genes are TRBV3-1 (or the pseudogene TRBV3-2) and TRBJ1-1; no firm D call. The V end lost 1 base, the J end lost 11 bases, and 11 bases lay between the germline ends. Per the germline V gene, CDR1 is LGHDT and CDR2 is YNNKEL (reference sequence). The CDR3 is 12 amino acids.

This clone was counted only a few times. The chain couples TRBV5-1 to TRBJ2-7; 10 bases are shared with TRBD1. Trimming took 4 bases from V and 5 from J; bases not matched to a gene: 3. Germline V gene lookup returns CDR1 SGHRS and CDR2 YFSETQ. CDR3 length: 13 residues. CDR3 region: CASSLGTGDEQYF. The DNA for the CDR3 is TGCGCCAGCAGCCTCGGGACAGGGGACGAGCAGTACTTC.

This clone was detected a few times. The genes are TRBV5-4 and TRBJ1-1; 7 bases are a match to TRBD1. CDR3 length: 17 amino acids. Germline values: CDR1 SGHNT, CDR2 YYREEE (reference sequence). J lost 0 bases, V lost 4 bases, and 12 bases had no gene match. DNA for the CDR3: TGTGCCAGCAGCATAGACAGGGAACTATTCATGAACACTGAAGCTTTCTTT. It yields the protein CASSIDRELFMNTEAFF.

The chain carries TRBV9 and TRBJ2-1, with 10 bases that match TRBD2. CDR1 is SGDLS, CDR2 YYNGEE, per germline. The trim removed 4 bases at V and 4 bases at J, leaving 8 bases unmatched. The CDR3 totals 16 residues. DNA for the CDR3: TGTGCCAGCAGCTCTACTCAGCGGGAGGGGTACAATGAGCAGTTCTTC. It is translated as CASSSTQREGYNEQFF. The variable domain in full, with the rest retrieved from reference TRBV9 and TRBJ2-1, is DSGVTQTPKHLITATGQRVTLRCSPRSGDLSVYWYQQSLDQGLQFLIQYYNGEERAKGNILERFSAQQFPDLHSELNLSSLELGDSALYFCASSSTQREGYNEQFFGPGTRLTVL.

This chain connects TRBV29-1 to TRBJ1-5; D is unresolved. CDR1 SQVTM and CDR2 ANQGSEA come from the germline V gene. CDR3 length: 12 residues. V was pared by 1 base and J by 11 bases, with 12 bases between. The CDR3 region is CSVEVAAGTQHF. The DNA of the CDR3 is TGCAGCGTTGAAGTGGCAGCGGGGACCCAGCATTTT.

Note on this clone: This sample also contains other DNA sequences that code for the same CDR3. The chain carries TRBV20-1 and TRBJ2-5; 9 bases agree with TRBD1. The junction had 1 base not matched to a gene; V was cut back by 6 bases and J by 5 bases. Germline V lookup: CDR1 DFQATT, CDR2 SNEGSKA (reference sequence). The CDR3 is made up of 11 amino acids. The CDR3 bases are TGCAGTGCCGACAGGGGGGAGACCCAGTACTTC. Translation: CSADRGETQYF.

This chain joins TRBV5-1 and TRBJ2-2; 8 nucleotides align to TRBD2. This CDR3 region has 15 residues. CDR1 is SGHRS and CDR2 is YFSETQ in the germline V gene. With 3 bases clipped from V and 4 bases from J, the junction kept 5 bases outside the gene matches. CDR3 in amino acids: CASSYQRESTGELFF. DNA for the CDR3: TGCGCCAGCAGCTACCAGCGGGAGTCCACCGGGGAGCTGTTTTTT.

The genes are TRBV29-1 and TRBJ1-1; D remains ambiguous. Germline V gene data show CDR1 as SQVTM and CDR2 as ANQGSEA. The length of the CDR3 is 12 residues. Trimming removed 2 bases from V and 3 bases from J, with 7 bases in between. CDR3 sequence reads: CSVESEDTEAFF. DNA of the CDR3: TGCAGCGTTGAATCAGAGGACACTGAAGCTTTCTTT.

V is TRBV12-3 or TRBV12-4 and J is TRBJ1-3; 9 bases are shared with TRBD1. V lost 4 bases to trimming and J lost 7 bases; unmatched junction nucleotides: 2. This CDR3 spans 13 amino acids. The CDR3 DNA is TGTGCCAGCAGTTGGGACAGGGAGAACACCATATATTTT. Encoded protein: CASSWDRENTIYF.

V gene TRBV19 combines with J gene TRBJ2-1; D possibly corresponds to TRBD1 (5 bases). The CDR3 is 15 amino acids. V lost 1 base and J 2 bases, leaving 9 bases between the germline ends. Germline V gene sequence: CDR1 LNHDA, CDR2 SQIVND (reference sequence). The CDR3 nucleotides are TGTGCCAGTAGTATAGGGCCAGGGACCTACAATGAGCAGTTCTTC. Amino acid sequence: CASSIGPGTYNEQFF.

The chain is built from TRBV5-4 and TRBJ1-4; TRBD1 aligns across 8 bases. There are 15 residues in the CDR3. With V trimmed by 3 bases and J by 6 bases, 7 bases remained unmatched. The germline CDR1 and CDR2 sequences are SGHNT and YYREEE (reference sequence). As DNA, the CDR3 is TGTGCCAGCAGCTCTGGACAGGGAAGGGATGAAAAACTGTTTTTT. Amino acids: CASSSGQGRDEKLFF. The full variable domain, in which reference TRBV5-4 and TRBJ1-4 provide the parts outside the CDR3, is ETGVTQSPTHLIKTRGQQVTLRCSSQSGHNTVSWYQQALGQGPQFIFQYYREEENGRGNFPPRFSGLQFPNYSSELNVNALELDDSALYLCASSSGQGRDEKLFFGSGTQLSVL.

V is TRBV11-2 and J is TRBJ1-2, with a possible D match to TRBD1 (6 bases). Trimming took off 5 bases at V and 8 bases at J, with 15 bases between the two ends. CDR1 SGHAT and CDR2 FQNNGV come from the germline V gene. The CDR3 consists of 13 residues. CDR3 nucleotides: TGTGCCAGCAGCCCACAGGGCCTGGAGGGCTACACCTTC. Amino acid sequence: CASSPQGLEGYTF.

This sequence joins TRBV2 and TRBJ1-2; tentatively, D is TRBD1 (6 bases). The length of the CDR3 is 14 residues. Germline lookup yields CDR1 SNHLY and CDR2 FYNNEI. With 4 bases removed from V and 2 bases from J, the gap between germline ends came to 11 bases. CDR3 amino acids: CASSAGQPNYGYTF. The CDR3 nucleotides are TGTGCCAGCAGTGCAGGACAGCCAAACTATGGCTACACCTTC. The entire variable domain, with the rest obtained from reference TRBV2 and TRBJ1-2, is as follows: EPEVTQTPSHQVTQMGQEVILRCVPISNHLYFYWYRQILGQKVEFLVSFYNNEISEKSEIFDDQFSVERPDGSNFTLKIRSTKLEDSAMYFCASSAGQPNYGYTFGSGTRLTVV.

V usage is TRBV12-2 and J usage is TRBJ2-4; TRBD1, the table's D call, lacks a check against the DNA. TRBV12-2 corresponds to a pseudogene. This CDR3 has 15 residues. The CDR3 bases are TGTGCAAGTCGCTTACCGCGACAGCCTAAAAACATTCAGTACTTC. Its protein is CASRLPRQPKNIQYF.

This clone appeared once. The chain has TRBV6-1 and TRBJ1-3; D unresolved. The CDR3 is 16 amino acids. The V gene's germline CDR1 is MNHNS and CDR2 SASEGT. The V and J ends lost 1 base and 6 bases respectively, with 16 bases between them. This chain's CDR3 is CASSEGSDPGINTIYF. In DNA form, the CDR3 reads TGTGCCAGCAGTGAAGGGAGTGACCCCGGGATAAACACCATATATTTT.

In DNA, the CDR3 is TGTGCCAGCAGTTATAGCAGGGGGCGCGAGACGGTGGCTTTCTTT. The encoded protein is CASSYSRGRETVAFF. V usage is TRBV6-2 or TRBV6-3 and J usage is TRBJ1-1; TRBD1 aligns across 8 bases. Germline V gene lookup returns CDR1 MNHEY and CDR2 SVGEGT. V was clipped by 3 bases and J by 11 bases; unmatched bases: 14. The CDR3 runs 15 residues.

The gene calls are TRBV27 and TRBJ2-3; a possible D gene is TRBD2 (7 bases). The germline V gene has CDR1 MNHEY and CDR2 SMNVEV (reference sequence). V was cut by 6 bases and J by 4 bases, with 23 bases left in between. This CDR3 spans 17 amino acids. CDR3 sequence reads: CASSPPRGAGVPDTQYF. CDR3 nucleotide sequence: TGTGCCAGCAGCCCCCCCCGGGGGGCGGGAGTCCCAGATACGCAGTATTTT.

This CDR3 is CASNPGTANEQFF. CDR3 sequence (DNA): TGTGCCAGTAACCCCGGGACAGCAAATGAGCAGTTCTTC. The chain is built from TRBV19 and TRBJ2-1; 7 nucleotides align to TRBD1. Germline assignment: CDR1 LNHDA and CDR2 SQIVND (reference sequence). The CDR3 runs 13 residues. The junction had 7 bases not matched to a gene; V was cut back by 7 bases and J by 7 bases. Full variable domain (remainder filled in from reference TRBV19 and TRBJ2-1): DGGITQSPKYLFRKEGQNVTLSCEQNLNHDAMYWYRQDPGQGLRLIYYSQIVNDFQKGDIAEGYSVSREKKESFPLTVTSAQKNPTAFYLCASNPGTANEQFFGPGTRLTVL.

V gene TRBV27 combines with J gene TRBJ1-5, with TRBD1 matching 10 bases. CDR3 length equals 16 residues. J was trimmed by 6 bases and V by 3 bases; bases with no gene match: 8. Germline V CDR1 and CDR2: MNHEY, SMNVEV (reference sequence). The chain's CDR3 is CASSFLGQGEGQPQHF. The CDR3, as DNA: TGTGCCAGCAGTTTCCTAGGACAGGGGGAGGGTCAGCCCCAGCATTTT.